The source of this T cell receptor beta chain is a study of patients and donors after allogeneic stem cell transplantation. TCRdb recomputed calls from the RT-PCR reads with MiXCR, one row per CDR3 protein. The sample contains 110,000 or so distinct CDR3 sequences, roughly 37% of which appear only once. Germline V gene sequence: CDR1 DFQATT, CDR2 SNEGSKA (reference sequence). Trimming at V came to 2 bases and at J to 4 bases, leaving 10 bases not matched to a gene. CDR3 length: 16 residues. Material for sequencing was blood, either unsorted or a sorted T cell fraction (not recorded which). The receptor comes from a human donor who was either an allogeneic HSCT recipient or a stem cell or donor lymphocyte infusion donor (not recorded which). It is not recorded whose cells these are; they may come from a transplant donor. This chain links TRBV20-1 with TRBJ2-1; 8 bases are shared with TRBD1. CDR3 DNA: TGCAGTGCTAGACGAACTCCGGGACAGGCGTACAATGAGCAGTTCTTC. Amino acids: CSARRTPGQAYNEQFF.